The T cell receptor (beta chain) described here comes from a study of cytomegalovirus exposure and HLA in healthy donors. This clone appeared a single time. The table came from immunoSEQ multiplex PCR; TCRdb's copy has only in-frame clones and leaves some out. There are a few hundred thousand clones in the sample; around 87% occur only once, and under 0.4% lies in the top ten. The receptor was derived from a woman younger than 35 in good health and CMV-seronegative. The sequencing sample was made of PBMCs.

CDR3 DNA: TGTGCCAGACTAATCAGGGGACAAAACGTCCTGACTTTC. Translation gives CARLIRGQNVLTF. The chain uses TRBV6-5 and TRBJ2-6; perhaps TRBD1 as D (6 bases). CDR1 is MNHEY and CDR2 is SVGAGI in the germline V gene. Deletions cut 9 bases from V and 10 bases from J, with 16 bases between. The CDR3 extends over 13 amino acids.